This T cell receptor beta chain was captured by sequencing in a study of radiation and T cells in renal cell carcinoma. Study in general: Nephrectomy followed 15 Gy stereotactic body radiation by 4 weeks.

CDR3 length: 15 residues. V was clipped by 6 bases and J by 9 bases; unmatched bases: 11. Germline values: CDR1 LGHNT, CDR2 FRNRAP. On this clone: Its antigen is unknown.

Only in-frame clones appear in the TCRdb table, and some are missing; sequencing was by immunoSEQ multiplex PCR. Here the sample spans some 26,000 clones, around 85% being singletons. Findings and limits, study-wide: No pretreatment tumor biopsies were available for baseline clonotypes. Top tumor clonotypes rose in blood 2 weeks post-radiation, then contracted.

The time point: blood 2 weeks post-SBRT. Treatment meaning: 15 Gy SBRT to primary tumor, nephrectomy 4 weeks later. The sample in question was blood, obtained from a patient whose treatment included radiotherapy and nephrectomy. V and J are TRBV12-5 and TRBJ2-1, with 10 bases identical to TRBD1. The origin of this receptor is a man aged 55 to 70 with renal cell carcinoma. CDR3 DNA sequence: TGTGCTAGTGGCCCGGTTCGGACAGGGGGGAGTGAGCAGTTCTTC. This translates into CASGPVRTGGSEQFF.